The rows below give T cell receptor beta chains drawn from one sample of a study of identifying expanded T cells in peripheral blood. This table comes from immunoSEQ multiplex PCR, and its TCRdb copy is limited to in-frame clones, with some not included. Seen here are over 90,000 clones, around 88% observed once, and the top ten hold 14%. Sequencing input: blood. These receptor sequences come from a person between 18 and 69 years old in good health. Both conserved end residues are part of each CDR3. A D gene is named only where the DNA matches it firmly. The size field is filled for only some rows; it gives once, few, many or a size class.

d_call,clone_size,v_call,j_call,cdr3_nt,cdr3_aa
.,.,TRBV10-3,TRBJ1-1,TGTGCCATCAGTGCCACGAACACTGAAGCTTTCTTT,CAISATNTEAFF
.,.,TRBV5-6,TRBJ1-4,TGTGCCAGCAGCTTGTTGACAATAGCGGGGGAAAAACTGTTTTTT,CASSLLTIAGEKLFF
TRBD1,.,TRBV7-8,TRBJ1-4,TGTGCCAGCAGAGGACAGGGAGATGAAAAACTGTTTTTT,CASRGQGDEKLFF
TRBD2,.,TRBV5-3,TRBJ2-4,TGTGCCAGAAGCTTGCGAGTGGGAGGGGTAGCCAAAAACATTCAGTACTTC,CARSLRVGGVAKNIQYF
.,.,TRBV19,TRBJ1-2,TGTGCCAGTAGTCGACCGGGGGCGCCGAGTGGCTACACCTTC,CASSRPGAPSGYTF
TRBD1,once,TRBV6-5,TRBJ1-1,TGTGCCAGCAGTTTAGGGACAGGAGTGATGAACACTGAAGCTTTCTTT,CASSLGTGVMNTEAFF
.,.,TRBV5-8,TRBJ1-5,TGTGCCAGCAGTATCGATCAGCCCCAGCATTTT,CASSIDQPQHF
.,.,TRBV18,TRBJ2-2,TGTGCCAGCTCACCCGACTTGGCCGGGGAGCTGTTTTTT,CASSPDLAGELFF
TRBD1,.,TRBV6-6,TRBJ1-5,TGTGCCAGCGAGGACAGGGAGTATAGCAATCAGCCCCAGCATTTT,CASEDREYSNQPQHF
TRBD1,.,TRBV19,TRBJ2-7,TGTGCCACGACAGGGGCGAGCTCCTACGAGCAGTACTTC,CATTGASSYEQYF
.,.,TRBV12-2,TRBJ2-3,TGTGCAAGTCGCTTAGTGGGAGTCGGGGGGATGTCTAGCACAGATACGCAGTATTTT,CASRLVGVGGMSSTDTQYF
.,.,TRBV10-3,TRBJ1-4,TGTGCCATCAGTGAGTCAGGGGATGAAAAACTGTTTTTT,CAISESGDEKLFF
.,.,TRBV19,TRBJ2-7,TGTGCCAGTAGTCCCGGGTACGGCTACGAGCAGTACTTC,CASSPGYGYEQYF
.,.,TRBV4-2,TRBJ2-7,TGTGCCAGCAGCCAAGATTCTGGGGCAGGGGGGCCTCCCGAGCAGTACTTC,CASSQDSGAGGPPEQYF
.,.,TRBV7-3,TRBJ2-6,TGTGCCAGCAGCTTAAGCGGAGCTGGGGCCAACGTCCTGACTTTC,CASSLSGAGANVLTF
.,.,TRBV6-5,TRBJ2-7,TGTGCCAGCAGTGAACAGGGTAGCTACGAGCAGTACTTC,CASSEQGSYEQYF
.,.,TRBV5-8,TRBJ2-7,TGTGCCAGCAGCTTCCAGACTACCTACGAGCAGTACTTC,CASSFQTTYEQYF
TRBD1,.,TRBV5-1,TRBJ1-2,TGCGCCAGCAGCTCTTGGACAGGGACGTCTGGCTACACCTTC,CASSSWTGTSGYTF
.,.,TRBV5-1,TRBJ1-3,TGCGCCAGCAACCCTTCCCCAGGGGGAAACACCATATATTTT,CASNPSPGGNTIYF
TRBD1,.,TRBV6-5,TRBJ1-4,TGTGCCAGCAAACTGACAGGGGAGGCTGAAAAACTGTTTTTT,CASKLTGEAEKLFF
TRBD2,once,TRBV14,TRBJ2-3,TGTGCCAGCAGCCCCTTCGGGGGGGCCTTAGATACGCAGTATTTT,CASSPFGGALDTQYF
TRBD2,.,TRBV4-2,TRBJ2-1,TGTGCCAGCAGCCAAGTGACTAGCGGGGGCGACAATGAGCAGTTCTTC,CASSQVTSGGDNEQFF
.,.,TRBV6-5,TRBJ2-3,TGTGCCAGCAGTCAGGGGGGATTTGTAGATACGCAGTATTTT,CASSQGGFVDTQYF
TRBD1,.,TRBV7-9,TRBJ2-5,TGTGCCAGCAGCGATCCGGGACAGGGGGGACAAGAGACCCAGTACTTC,CASSDPGQGGQETQYF
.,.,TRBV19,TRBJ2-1,TGTGCCAGTAGGGAACAGGCAGACAATGAGCAGTTCTTC,CASREQADNEQFF
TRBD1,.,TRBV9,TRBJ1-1,TGTGCCAGCAGTGGGGGACAGATGAACACTGAAGCTTTCTTT,CASSGGQMNTEAFF
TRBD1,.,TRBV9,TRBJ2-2,TGTGCCAGCAGCGCCTCCCGGGACAGGAACACCGGGGAGCTGTTTTTT,CASSASRDRNTGELFF
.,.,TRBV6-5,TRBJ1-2,TGTGCCAGCGGGAGGGTTTCTGTCAACTATGGCTACACCTTC,CASGRVSVNYGYTF
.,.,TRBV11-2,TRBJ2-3,TGTGCCAGCAGCTTAGACCCAGATACGCAGTATTTT,CASSLDPDTQYF
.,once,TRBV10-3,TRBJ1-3,TGTGCCATCGGAGGGGAAATCTCTGGAAACACCATATATTTT,CAIGGEISGNTIYF
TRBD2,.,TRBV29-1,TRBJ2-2,TGCAGCGTTGAGGGGAGCGGGAGGGTGAACACCGGGGAGCTGTTTTTT,CSVEGSGRVNTGELFF
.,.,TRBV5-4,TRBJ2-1,TGTGCCAGCAGCTTGGCCCTTTTAGCGGACAATGAGCAGTTCTTC,CASSLALLADNEQFF
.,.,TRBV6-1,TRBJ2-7,TGTGCCAGCAGATACCTATACGAGCAGTACTTC,CASRYLYEQYF
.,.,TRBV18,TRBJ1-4,TGTGCCAGCTCATCTGACTTTTCGGCTCCCACTAATGAAAAACTGTTTTTT,CASSSDFSAPTNEKLFF
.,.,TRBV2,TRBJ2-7,TGTGCCAGCAGACTGGGCCTAAGCTCCTACGAGCAGTACTTC,CASRLGLSSYEQYF
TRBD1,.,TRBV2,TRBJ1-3,TGTGCCAGCAGTCCCCGGGACAGCGGAAACACCATATATTTT,CASSPRDSGNTIYF
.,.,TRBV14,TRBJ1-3,TGTGCCAGCAGCCAAGGGGGGCCTGGAAACACCATATATTTT,CASSQGGPGNTIYF
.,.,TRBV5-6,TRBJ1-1,TGTGCCAGCAGTAATACGGGGTTTAACACTGAAGCTTTCTTT,CASSNTGFNTEAFF
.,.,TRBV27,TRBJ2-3,TGTGCCAGCAGTTCCCGGACAATTTATTATACAGATACGCAGTATTTT,CASSSRTIYYTDTQYF
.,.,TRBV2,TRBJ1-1,TGTGCCAGCAGTGAAGAACTCCGGGCTGAAGCTTTCTTT,CASSEELRAEAFF